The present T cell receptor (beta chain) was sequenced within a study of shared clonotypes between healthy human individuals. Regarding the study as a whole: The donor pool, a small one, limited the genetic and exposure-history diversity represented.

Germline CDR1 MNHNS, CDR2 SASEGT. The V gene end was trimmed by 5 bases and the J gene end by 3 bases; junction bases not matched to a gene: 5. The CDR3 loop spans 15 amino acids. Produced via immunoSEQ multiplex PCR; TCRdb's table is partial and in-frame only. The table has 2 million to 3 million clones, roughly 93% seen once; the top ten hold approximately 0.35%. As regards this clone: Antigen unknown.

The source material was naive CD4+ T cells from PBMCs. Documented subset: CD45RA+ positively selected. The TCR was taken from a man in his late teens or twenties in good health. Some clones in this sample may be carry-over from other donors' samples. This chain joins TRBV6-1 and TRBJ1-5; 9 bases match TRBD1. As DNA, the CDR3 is TGTGCCAGCAGTAAGGACAGGGGTCCCAATCAGCCCCAGCATTTT. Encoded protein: CASSKDRGPNQPQHF.